Listed here are 13 T cell receptor beta chains from one sample, sequenced in a study of cytomegalovirus exposure and HLA in healthy donors. Vbeta (60) and Jbeta (13) primers were used in the PCR. Clones were sequenced by immunoSEQ multiplex PCR, and TCRdb holds only the in-frame ones, with some missing. The sample has around 130,000 clones, 70% to 75% seen once; the top ten hold 2% to 2.5%. The source material was PBMCs. Source of these receptors: a woman aged 40-49 years in good health and CMV-seropositive.

The chain couples TRBV30 to TRBJ2-7; TRBD1 matches at 8 bases. The germline V gene has CDR1 GTSNPN and CDR2 SVGIG (reference sequence). The CDR3 consists of 12 residues. V lost 5 bases to trimming and J lost 0 bases; unmatched junction nucleotides: 0. The CDR3 is CAWGTGSYEQYF. CDR3 bases: TGTGCCTGGGGGACAGGCTCCTACGAGCAGTACTTC. The entire variable domain, with the rest obtained from reference TRBV30 and TRBJ2-7, is as follows: SQTIHQWPATLVQPVGSPLSLECTVEGTSNPNLYWYRQAAGRGLQLLFYSVGIGQISSEVPQNLSASRPQDRQFILSSKKLLLSDSGFYLCAWGTGSYEQYFGPGTRLTVT.

This clone was recorded once. The chain couples TRBV9 to TRBJ1-1, with D tentatively TRBD1 (6 bases). Germline-derived CDR1 and CDR2 are SGDLS and YYNGEE. The CDR3 has 15 residues. The germline V and J ends were trimmed by 0 bases and 2 bases, with 11 bases remaining between them. The CDR3 nucleotides read TGTGCCAGCAGCGTAGCGGCAGGGGCCAACACTGAAGCTTTCTTT. This gives the protein CASSVAAGANTEAFF.

This chain joins TRBV30 and TRBJ2-3; D is unresolved. CDR1 is GTSNPN, CDR2 SVGIG, per germline (reference sequence). The CDR3 is 13 amino acids. With 0 bases removed from V and 2 bases from J, the gap between germline ends came to 6 bases. The CDR3 sequence: CAWSVAITDTQYF. The CDR3, as DNA: TGTGCCTGGAGTGTAGCCATCACAGATACGCAGTATTTT.

This chain uses TRBV18 with TRBJ1-1, with D tentatively TRBD1 (5 bases). Germline values: CDR1 KGHSH, CDR2 LQKENI. CDR3 size: 17 residues. Trimming left V 3 bases short and J 0 bases short, with 17 bases between. CDR3 DNA sequence: TGTGCCAGCTCACCTCTCTCGCAGGGATGGATGAACACTGAAGCTTTCTTT. Encoded protein: CASSPLSQGWMNTEAFF.

This chain uses TRBV30 with TRBJ1-2; D is perhaps TRBD1 (5 bases). Germline assignment: CDR1 GTSNPN and CDR2 SVGIG (reference sequence). The V and J ends lost 4 bases and 3 bases respectively, with 12 bases between them. The CDR3 is 13 residues long. CDR3 DNA sequence: TGTGCCTGGACGGGGGGGGTTTACTATGGCTACACCTTC. Amino acids: CAWTGGVYYGYTF.

V usage is TRBV5-4 and J usage is TRBJ1-6; 7 positions match TRBD1. CDR1 is SGHNT, CDR2 YYREEE, per germline (reference sequence). The CDR3 consists of 14 residues. Losses at the gene ends were 0 bases for V and 10 bases for J; bases not matched to a gene: 4. The CDR3 DNA reads TGTGCCAGCAGCTTGGGACAGGGAGAATCACCCCTCCACTTT. Translated, it gives CASSLGQGESPLHF.

The chain carries TRBV14 and TRBJ2-7; tentatively, D is TRBD2 (5 bases). The CDR3 has 16 amino acids. V dropped 0 bases and J dropped 6 bases, with 18 bases sitting between them. Germline V gene data show CDR1 as SGHDN and CDR2 as FVKESK. The CDR3 coding sequence is TGTGCCAGCAGCCAAGATTATGGACCTCCAGGAGGCGAGCAGTACTTC. Protein product: CASSQDYGPPGGEQYF.

Here the CDR3 reads CASSSKSSYEQYF. As DNA, the CDR3 is TGTGCCAGCAGCTCTAAGAGCTCCTACGAGCAGTACTTC. The chain employs TRBV11-3 and TRBJ2-7; D gene ambiguous. The CDR3 is 13 residues long. The V and J ends lost 4 bases and 0 bases respectively, with 7 bases between them. Germline V gene lookup returns CDR1 SGHNT and CDR2 YENEEA.

This sequence joins TRBV27 and TRBJ1-1, with D unresolved. The germline V gene encodes CDR1 MNHEY and CDR2 SMNVEV (reference sequence). This CDR3 has 13 amino acids. Trimming removed 2 bases from V and 1 base from J, with 5 bases in between. In DNA form, the CDR3 reads TGTGCCAGCAGTTTACAGGCGAACACTGAAGCTTTCTTT. It codes for CASSLQANTEAFF.

About this clone: The sample contains more than one DNA sequence encoding this CDR3. V usage is TRBV6-5 and J usage is TRBJ1-2; D perhaps matches TRBD1 (6 bases). The germline CDR1 and CDR2 sequences are MNHEY and SVGAGI. The CDR3 is 16 residues long. V lost 0 bases and J 2 bases, leaving 13 bases between the germline ends. The CDR3 nucleotides are TGTGCCAGCAGTTACTCTCGGACGGGGGGCAACTATGGCTACACCTTC. This translates into CASSYSRTGGNYGYTF.

J is TRBJ2-7 and V is TRBV28; D might be TRBD1 (5 bases). The CDR3 is made up of 16 amino acids. CDR1 is MDHEN, CDR2 SYDVKM, per germline. V was cut by 7 bases and J by 6 bases, with 25 bases left in between. The CDR3 bases are TGTGCCAGCAAAGGCAATCCTGGCAGGGTTGGAGCCGAGCAGTACTTC. Translated: CASKGNPGRVGAEQYF.

V gene TRBV7-7 combines with J gene TRBJ2-5, with D possibly TRBD1 on 6 matching bases. Trimming took 5 bases from V and 2 from J, leaving 12 bases between them. The length of the CDR3 is 14 residues. CDR1 is SSHAT and CDR2 is FNYEAQ in the germline V gene (reference sequence). In DNA form, the CDR3 reads TGTGCCAGCAGCCAACAGGGTCGGCAAGAGACCCAGTACTTC. This gives the protein CASSQQGRQETQYF.

The chain employs TRBV6-6 and TRBJ2-1; TRBD2 might be the D (6 bases). The germline V gene has CDR1 MNHNY and CDR2 SVGAGI (reference sequence). V was cut by 2 bases and J by 5 bases, with 10 bases left in between. There are 14 residues in the CDR3. The CDR3 nucleotides read TGTGCCAGCAGTTACGCGCGGGGAAACAATGAGCAGTTCTTC. Protein: CASSYARGNNEQFF.